The sequence of this T cell receptor beta chain was determined in a study of blood T cell repertoires in COVID-19. The data were produced by immunoSEQ multiplex PCR, yet TCRdb's version contains in-frame clones alone and is incomplete. The table records fewer than 110,000 clones, 88% of them present only once. Germline V gives CDR1 KGHDR, CDR2 SFDVKD. Between the trimmed V and J ends, which lost 5 bases and 3 bases, there was a span of 18 bases. The CDR3 is made up of 16 amino acids. The sequence was obtained from a human donor in a cohort sampled during active COVID-19. The rearrangement uses TRBV24-1 and TRBJ1-1, with unresolved D. Sequences were obtained from peripheral blood. CDR3 nucleotides: TGTGCCACCAGTGGGTCCACGGAGGAACGGCACACTGAAGCTTTCTTT. This translates into CATSGSTEERHTEAFF.